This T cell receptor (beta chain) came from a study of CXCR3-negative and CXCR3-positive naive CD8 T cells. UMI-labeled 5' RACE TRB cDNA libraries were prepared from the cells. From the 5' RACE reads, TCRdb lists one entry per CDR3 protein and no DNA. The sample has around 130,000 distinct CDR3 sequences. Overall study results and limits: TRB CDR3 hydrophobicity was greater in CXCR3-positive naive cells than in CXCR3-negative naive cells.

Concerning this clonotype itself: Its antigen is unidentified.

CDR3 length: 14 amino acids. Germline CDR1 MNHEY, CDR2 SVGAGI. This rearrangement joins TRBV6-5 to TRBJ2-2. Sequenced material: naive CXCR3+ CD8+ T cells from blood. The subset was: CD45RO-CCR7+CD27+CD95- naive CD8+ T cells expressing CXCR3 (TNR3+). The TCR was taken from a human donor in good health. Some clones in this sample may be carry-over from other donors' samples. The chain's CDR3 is CASSYSAETGELFF.